The rows below give T cell receptor beta chains drawn from one sample of a study of beta chain features in type 1 diabetes. The method was immunoSEQ multiplex PCR; TCRdb's version includes in-frame clones alone and lacks a portion of them. The sample shows about 360,000 clones, over 10% of them seen only once. The sample taken for sequencing was naive CD4+ T cells from blood. The receptors stem from a man between 18 and 29 years old in good health. The conserved cysteine and the conserved F or W are not part of the CDR3 here. The D gene is left open where the match is weak. Clone size, where shown, is once, few, many, or a class for clones that have expanded.

V	size	J	D	CDR3
TRBV15	NA	TRBJ1-2	NA	ATSMDFTQVYGYT
TRBV19	NA	TRBJ1-1	NA	ASSVHPGKRNTEAF
TRBV5-1	NA	TRBJ2-5	NA	ASSLGSGTQY
TRBV7-9	few	TRBJ1-1	TRBD1	ASSLEWAGGPF
TRBV4-3	few	TRBJ2-1	NA	ASSQAQGNNEQF
TRBV29-1	NA	TRBJ2-5	TRBD1	SVARGQGLSRQETQY
TRBV11-2	NA	TRBJ2-1	NA	ASSPTDRYRDEQF
TRBV21-1	few	TRBJ2-5	NA	ASSSGSETQY
TRBV14	few	TRBJ2-5	NA	ASSSEGETQY
TRBV7-2	few	TRBJ2-1	TRBD1	ASSSAGQGQSRSQF
TRBV30	NA	TRBJ2-5	TRBD2	AWRTGLAGPGETQY
TRBV28	NA	TRBJ2-2	NA	ASSRTLNTGELF
TRBV6-5	NA	NA	TRBD2	ASSLGGSYEQY
TRBV6-5	few	TRBJ2-3	NA	ASSWTGTDTQY
TRBV7-8	few	TRBJ1-1	TRBD1	ASSNPGGLNTEAF
TRBV2	NA	TRBJ1-4	TRBD1	ASRTTGLREKLF
TRBV4-3	NA	TRBJ2-3	NA	ASSQDPRGAYTDTQY
TRBV6-5	NA	TRBJ2-7	TRBD2	ASSSGGGQGEQY
TRBV5-1	few	TRBJ2-2	TRBD1	ASSLEGQGNTGELF
TRBV6-1	few	TRBJ2-2	NA	ASSSGQLSGELF
TRBV30	NA	TRBJ1-6	NA	AWGRSSPLH
TRBV10-3	NA	TRBJ1-1	TRBD1	AISESGAEGQAF
TRBV9	few	TRBJ1-4	NA	ASSVDSEREKLF
TRBV5-6	few	TRBJ2-5	TRBD2	ASSLTSGGPETQY
TRBV7-3	few	TRBJ1-1	NA	ASRPGGSSTEAF
TRBV30	few	TRBJ1-1	NA	AWSPQGNTEAF
TRBV10-3	NA	TRBJ2-7	NA	AISESGRSYEQY
TRBV25-1	NA	TRBJ2-7	TRBD2	ASSDSTSGSYEQY
TRBV30	NA	TRBJ2-6	NA	AWSVLTAGGANVLT
TRBV30	NA	TRBJ1-4	TRBD1	AWSGDSLNEKLF
TRBV4-2	few	TRBJ1-1	NA	ASSQEPGDTEAF
TRBV30	NA	TRBJ1-5	NA	AWSVEGDQPQH
TRBV28	NA	TRBJ1-1	TRBD1	ASRLTGGTEAF
TRBV7-2	few	TRBJ2-3	TRBD1	ASSLYMGTGGADTQY
TRBV12-5	NA	TRBJ1-2	NA	ASGSLPGDRLGGYT
TRBV9	NA	TRBJ1-2	NA	ASSASPSDMNT
TRBV19	few	TRBJ1-2	TRBD1	ATEIGRTGDYGYT
TRBV7-2	few	TRBJ1-2	NA	ASSLGELGYT
TRBV29-1	many	TRBJ2-2	NA	SVGVLAPRNTGELF
TRBV11-2	NA	TRBJ2-3	NA	ASSFSFSTDTQY
TRBV19	few	TRBJ2-1	TRBD2	ATKAGPSNNEQF
TRBV7-2	NA	TRBJ2-3	NA	ASSLIRGTSTDTQY
TRBV9	few	TRBJ2-2	TRBD2	ASRPTSGGANTGELF
TRBV14	NA	TRBJ2-4	NA	ASSHGAKNIQY